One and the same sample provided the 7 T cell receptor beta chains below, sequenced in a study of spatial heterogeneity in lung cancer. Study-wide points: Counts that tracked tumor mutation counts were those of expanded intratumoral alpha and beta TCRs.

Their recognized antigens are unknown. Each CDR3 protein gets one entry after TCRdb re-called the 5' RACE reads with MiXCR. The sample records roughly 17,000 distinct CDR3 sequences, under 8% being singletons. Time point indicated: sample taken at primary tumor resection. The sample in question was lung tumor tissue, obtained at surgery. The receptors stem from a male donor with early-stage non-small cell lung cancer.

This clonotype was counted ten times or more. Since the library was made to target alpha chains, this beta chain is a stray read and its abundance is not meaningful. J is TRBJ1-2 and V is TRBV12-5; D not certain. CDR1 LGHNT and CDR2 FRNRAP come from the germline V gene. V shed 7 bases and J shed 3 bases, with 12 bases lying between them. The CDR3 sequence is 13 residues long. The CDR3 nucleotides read TGTGCTAGTGCTCACCAGACGGACTATGGCTACACCTTC. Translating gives CASAHQTDYGYTF.

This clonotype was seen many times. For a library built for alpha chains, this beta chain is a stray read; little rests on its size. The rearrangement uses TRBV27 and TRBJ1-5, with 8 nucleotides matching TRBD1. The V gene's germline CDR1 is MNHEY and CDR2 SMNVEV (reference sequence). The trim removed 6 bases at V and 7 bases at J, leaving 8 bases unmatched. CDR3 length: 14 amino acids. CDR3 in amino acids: CASSPRTGRQPQHF. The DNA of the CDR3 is TGTGCCAGCAGCCCCCGGACAGGGCGCCAGCCCCAGCATTTT.

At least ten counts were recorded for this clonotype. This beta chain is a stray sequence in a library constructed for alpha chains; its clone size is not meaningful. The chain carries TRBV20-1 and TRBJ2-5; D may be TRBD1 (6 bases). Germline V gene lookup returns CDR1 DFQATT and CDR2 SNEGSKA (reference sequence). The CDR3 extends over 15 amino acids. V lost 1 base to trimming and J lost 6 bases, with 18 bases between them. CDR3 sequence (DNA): TGCAGTGCTAGAGGGCAACAGGGCGGGTGGCAGACCCAGTACTTC. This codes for CSARGQQGGWQTQYF.

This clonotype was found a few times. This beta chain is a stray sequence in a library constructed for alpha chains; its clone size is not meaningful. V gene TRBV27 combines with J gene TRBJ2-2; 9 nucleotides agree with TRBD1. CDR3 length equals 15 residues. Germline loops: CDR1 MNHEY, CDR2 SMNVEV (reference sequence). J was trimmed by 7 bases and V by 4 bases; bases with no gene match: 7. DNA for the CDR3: TGTGCCAGCAGTTCGACGGGACAGGGTGGCGGGGAGCTGTTTTTT. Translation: CASSSTGQGGGELFF.

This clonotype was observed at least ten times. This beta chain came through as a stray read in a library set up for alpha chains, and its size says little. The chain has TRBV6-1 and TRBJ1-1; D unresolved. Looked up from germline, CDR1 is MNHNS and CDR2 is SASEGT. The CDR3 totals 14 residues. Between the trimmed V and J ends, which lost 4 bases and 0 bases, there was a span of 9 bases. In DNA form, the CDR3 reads TGTGCCAGCAGTGGATCGGCCTTGAACACTGAAGCTTTCTTT. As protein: CASSGSALNTEAFF.

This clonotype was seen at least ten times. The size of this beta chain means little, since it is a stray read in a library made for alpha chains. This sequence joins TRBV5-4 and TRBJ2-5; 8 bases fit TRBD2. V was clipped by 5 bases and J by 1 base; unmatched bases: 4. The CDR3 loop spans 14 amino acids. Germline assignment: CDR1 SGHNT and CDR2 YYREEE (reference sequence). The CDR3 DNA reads TGTGCCAGCAGTGCGGGACTAGTCCAAGAGACCCAGTACTTC. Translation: CASSAGLVQETQYF. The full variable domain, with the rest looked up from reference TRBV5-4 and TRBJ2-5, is ETGVTQSPTHLIKTRGQQVTLRCSSQSGHNTVSWYQQALGQGPQFIFQYYREEENGRGNFPPRFSGLQFPNYSSELNVNALELDDSALYLCASSAGLVQETQYFGPGTRLLVL.

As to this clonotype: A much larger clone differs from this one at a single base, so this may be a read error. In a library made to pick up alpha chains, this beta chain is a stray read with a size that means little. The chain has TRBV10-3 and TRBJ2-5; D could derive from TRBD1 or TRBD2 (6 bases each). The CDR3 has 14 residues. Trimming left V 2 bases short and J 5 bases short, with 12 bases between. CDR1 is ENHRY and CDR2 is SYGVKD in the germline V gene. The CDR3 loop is CAISETGALETQYF. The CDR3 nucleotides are TGTGCCATCAGTGAGACGGGGGCATTGGAGACCCAGTACTTC.